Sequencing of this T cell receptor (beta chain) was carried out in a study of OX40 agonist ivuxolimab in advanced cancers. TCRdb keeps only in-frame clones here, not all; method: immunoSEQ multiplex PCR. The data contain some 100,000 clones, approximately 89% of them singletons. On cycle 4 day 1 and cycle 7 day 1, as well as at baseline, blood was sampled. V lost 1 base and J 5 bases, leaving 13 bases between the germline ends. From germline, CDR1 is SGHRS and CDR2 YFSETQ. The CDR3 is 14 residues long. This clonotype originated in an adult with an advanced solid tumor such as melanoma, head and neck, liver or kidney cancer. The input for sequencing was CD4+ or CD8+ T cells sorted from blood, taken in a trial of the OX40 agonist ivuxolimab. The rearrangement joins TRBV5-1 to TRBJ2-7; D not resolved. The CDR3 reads CASSLRVGTHEQYF. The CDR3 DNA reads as TGCGCCAGCAGCTTGCGGGTGGGAACCCACGAGCAGTACTTC.